Only one count was recorded for the clone carrying this T cell receptor beta chain. Its antigen is unidentified. Depths of 1 in 200,000 to 1 in 1 million T cells were the sequencing target. Here immunoSEQ multiplex PCR was the method, and the copy in TCRdb shows in-frame clones only, minus some. This sample has around 140,000 clones; about 80% occur once, and the top ten carry under 35%. V lost 6 bases and J lost 1; bases outside the gene matches: 4. The germline V gene encodes CDR1 SGHTA and CDR2 FQGNSA. The CDR3 totals 15 residues. These data come from a study of cytotoxic CD8 clonotypes in ibrutinib-treated CLL. In the study overall: Treatment had run for a median roughly 12 months, range 6 to 36, when response samples were taken.

Regarding the study as a whole: Baseline clonality exceeded age-matched healthy donors and tracked circulating CD8+ T-cell counts.

The material was PBMCs, obtained after 12 months of ibrutinib treatment. The sequence came from a human donor with chronic lymphocytic leukemia. This chain uses TRBV7-2 with TRBJ1-5; 9 positions match TRBD1. CDR3 loop: CASRGDRESNQPQHF. CDR3 DNA: TGTGCCAGCAGGGGGGACAGGGAAAGCAATCAGCCCCAGCATTTT.